The 27 T cell receptor beta chains in this list originate from one sample, sequenced in a study of blood T cell repertoires in COVID-19. The method was immunoSEQ multiplex PCR; TCRdb's version includes in-frame clones alone and lacks a portion of them. The sample holds about 140,000 clones; approximately 88% are singletons and the top ten take 10% to 13%. Sequencing input: peripheral blood. The receptors were gathered from a man aged 60 to 75 with active or convalescent COVID-19.

V usage is TRBV28 and J usage is TRBJ2-7; 11 bases fit TRBD1. V lost 6 bases and J lost 5; bases outside the gene matches: 9. This CDR3 is 15 amino acids long. The germline V gene encodes CDR1 MDHEN and CDR2 SYDVKM. In DNA form, the CDR3 reads TGTGCCAGCAGGGGGGGGACAGGGGGTAATAACGAGCAGTACTTC. The encoded protein is CASRGGTGGNNEQYF.

The chain recombines TRBV3-1 (or the pseudogene TRBV3-2) with TRBJ2-7; 9 bases match TRBD2. From germline, CDR1 is LGHDT and CDR2 YNNKEL (reference sequence). Trimming took 4 bases from V and 7 from J; bases not matched to a gene: 11. The CDR3 covers 15 residues. CDR3 region: CASSPNSGLAREQYF. The CDR3 bases are TGTGCCAGCAGCCCTAACTCGGGACTAGCAAGGGAGCAGTACTTC.

This chain joins TRBV6-2 or TRBV6-3 and TRBJ1-5; D call uncertain. V lost 4 bases, J lost 4 bases, and 8 bases lay in between. The CDR3 spans 13 residues. Per germline, CDR1 MNHEY and CDR2 SVGEGT. The CDR3 sequence is CASSWRQNQPQHF. DNA of the CDR3: TGTGCCAGCAGTTGGCGGCAAAATCAGCCCCAGCATTTT.

This sequence joins TRBV14 and TRBJ1-1, with D perhaps TRBD1 (6 bases). CDR1 and CDR2 from the germline V gene are SGHDN and FVKESK. V was trimmed by 2 bases and J by 4 bases, leaving 20 bases between them. The CDR3 runs 17 residues. The CDR3 spells CASSQLSRGGGATEAFF. For the CDR3, the DNA is TGTGCCAGCAGCCAATTGTCCCGCGGGGGCGGCGCCACTGAAGCTTTCTTT.

This clone was counted between two and nine times. Here the CDR3 DNA reads TGTGCCAGCAGCGTAGCTCGGGACAGGGTACACACAGATACGCAGTATTTT. It is translated as CASSVARDRVHTDTQYF. J is TRBJ2-3 and V is TRBV9; 9 nucleotides agree with TRBD1. CDR3 length: 17 residues. J gave up 2 bases and V 0 bases, and 7 bases lay outside the gene matches. Germline loops: CDR1 SGDLS, CDR2 YYNGEE.

The rearrangement joins TRBV7-6 to TRBJ2-1; D may be TRBD2 (6 bases). The V gene's germline CDR1 is SGHVS and CDR2 FNYEAQ. Trimming pared 1 base from V and 7 bases from J, leaving 14 bases between. The CDR3 extends over 15 amino acids. CDR3 residues: CASSLELAPRNEQFF. The CDR3 DNA is TGTGCCAGCAGCTTAGAACTAGCACCCCGAAATGAGCAGTTCTTC.

The genes are TRBV3-1 (or the pseudogene TRBV3-2) and TRBJ2-7, with 10 bases fitting TRBD2. Germline V gene sequence: CDR1 LGHDT, CDR2 YNNKEL (reference sequence). V dropped 4 bases and J dropped 3; count of bases not matched to a gene: 12. This CDR3 is 17 amino acids long. As DNA, the CDR3 is TGTGCCAGCAGCCCAACGTTCCAGGCTAGCGGGAGCTACGAGCAGTACTTC. Its translation is CASSPTFQASGSYEQYF.

The chain joins TRBV5-6 to TRBJ1-1; 9 bases map to TRBD1. CDR3 length: 14 amino acids. Germline V lookup: CDR1 SGHDT, CDR2 YYEEEE. V shed 2 bases and J 3 bases; nucleotides not matched to a gene: 2. The CDR3 nucleotides are TGTGCCAGCAGCTTAGGACAGGGGTACACTGAAGCTTTCTTT. Amino acid sequence: CASSLGQGYTEAFF.

This clone came up once. This chain links TRBV5-1 with TRBJ2-5, with 7 bases identical to TRBD1. V dropped 0 bases and J dropped 4; count of bases not matched to a gene: 3. Per the germline V gene, CDR1 is SGHRS and CDR2 is YFSETQ. There are 14 residues in the CDR3. In nucleotides, the CDR3 is TGCGCCAGCAGCTTGGCGTCAGGGGGAGAGACCCAGTACTTC. This translates into CASSLASGGETQYF.

The V gene is TRBV7-6, the J gene TRBJ1-1, with 8 bases matching TRBD1. There are 17 residues in the CDR3. Losses at the gene ends were 1 base for V and 0 bases for J; bases not matched to a gene: 7. Germline V CDR1 and CDR2: SGHVS, FNYEAQ. The CDR3 loop is CASSLEARTGLNTEAFF. DNA of the CDR3: TGTGCCAGCAGCTTAGAAGCTAGGACAGGGCTGAACACTGAAGCTTTCTTT.

This chain links TRBV29-1 with TRBJ1-5, with 8 bases fitting TRBD1. Germline V gene data show CDR1 as SQVTM and CDR2 as ANQGSEA. CDR3 length: 13 residues. The V segment lost 5 bases and the J segment 4 bases; nucleotides outside the gene matches: 4. The CDR3 loop is CSVQGAGNQPQHF. In DNA, the CDR3 is TGCAGCGTTCAGGGGGCAGGAAATCAGCCCCAGCATTTT.

This clone was seen just once. The chain links TRBV19 to TRBJ1-6; D might be TRBD1 (5 bases). Trimming stripped 9 bases from V and 0 bases from J, with 9 bases between. Germline CDR1 and CDR2: LNHDA and SQIVND (reference sequence). The CDR3 consists of 14 residues. The DNA for the CDR3 is TGTGCCAGCCGACAGAGCTCCTATAATTCACCCCTCCACTTT. Protein: CASRQSSYNSPLHF.

This rearrangement joins TRBV6-5 to TRBJ2-5; D may be TRBD2 (5 bases). V shed 0 bases and J shed 4 bases, with 15 bases lying between them. Germline V lookup: CDR1 MNHEY, CDR2 SVGAGI. The CDR3 length is 16 residues. CDR3 amino acids: CASSYSGRHPGETQYF. CDR3 coding DNA: TGTGCCAGCAGTTACTCAGGGAGACACCCAGGAGAGACCCAGTACTTC.

The V call is TRBV18, the J call TRBJ2-1; no clear D. This CDR3 is built from 14 residues. The germline CDR1 and CDR2 sequences are KGHSH and LQKENI. Trimming cost V 0 bases and J 6 bases, with 9 bases left between them. CDR3 sequence reads: CASSPPPFGNEQFF. The CDR3 DNA reads as TGTGCCAGCTCACCACCACCGTTCGGCAATGAGCAGTTCTTC. The variable domain in full, with the rest retrieved from reference TRBV18 and TRBJ2-1, is NAGVMQNPRHLVRRRGQEARLRCSPMKGHSHVYWYRQLPEEGLKFMVYLQKENIIDESGMPKERFSAEFPKEGPSILRIQQVVRGDSAAYFCASSPPPFGNEQFFGPGTRLTVL.

The J gene is TRBJ1-5, the V gene TRBV7-8; a possible D gene is TRBD1 (5 bases). Germline lookup yields CDR1 SGHVS and CDR2 FQNEAQ. CDR3 size: 16 residues. V was clipped by 11 bases and J by 0 bases, with 20 bases between them. The CDR3 loop reads CASRGGGYFSNQPQHF. The CDR3 DNA reads as TGTGCCTCACGAGGCGGGGGGTATTTTAGCAATCAGCCCCAGCATTTT.

The gene calls are TRBV6-2 or TRBV6-3 and TRBJ2-7; D possibly corresponds to TRBD2 (6 bases). From germline, CDR1 is MNHEY and CDR2 SVGEGT. This CDR3 has 16 residues. Trimming cost V 1 base and J 3 bases, with 16 bases left between them. As DNA, the CDR3 is TGTGCCAGCAGTTACTTTAGGTCCGGGAGATTCTACGAGCAGTACTTC. Protein sequence: CASSYFRSGRFYEQYF.

The rearrangement links TRBV5-6 to TRBJ1-5; D not certain. Trimming removed 0 bases at V and 5 bases at J, with 12 bases between. Germline CDR1 SGHDT, CDR2 YYEEEE. The CDR3 is 15 residues long. The CDR3 nucleotides read TGTGCCAGCAGCTTGGGAATCAGCGATTATCAGCCCCAGCATTTT. It codes for CASSLGISDYQPQHF.

The chain has TRBV7-3 and TRBJ2-1, with 9 bases identical to TRBD2. The CDR3 is 17 amino acids. Unmatched junction bases numbered 4, after V lost 1 base and J lost 0 bases. CDR1 is SGHTA and CDR2 is FQGTGA in the germline V gene. The CDR3 protein is CASSLSSGRNSYNEQFF. The DNA for the CDR3 is TGTGCCAGCAGCTTAAGTAGCGGGAGAAACTCCTACAATGAGCAGTTCTTC.

The rearrangement joins TRBV24-1 to TRBJ1-2; 7 bases fit TRBD1. Germline assignment: CDR1 KGHDR and CDR2 SFDVKD. The CDR3 runs to 13 residues. V shed 5 bases and J 4 bases; nucleotides not matched to a gene: 3. As DNA, the CDR3 is TGTGCCACCAGTGCGGGACAGCTCTATGGCTACACCTTC. This gives the protein CATSAGQLYGYTF.

The chain joins TRBV24-1 to TRBJ2-2, with 7 positions matching TRBD1. Germline-derived CDR1 and CDR2 are KGHDR and SFDVKD. This CDR3 contains 15 residues. V shed 7 bases, J shed 0 bases, and the junction held 4 bases outside the gene matches. In nucleotides, the CDR3 is TGTGCCACCAGCAAGACAGGGTCGAACACCGGGGAGCTGTTTTTT. This gives the protein CATSKTGSNTGELFF.

This chain uses TRBV6-1 with TRBJ2-7; possible D gene TRBD1, 6 bases. Germline lookup yields CDR1 MNHNS and CDR2 SASEGT. There are 18 residues in the CDR3. The ends were cut back, 0 bases at V and 6 bases at J, with 24 bases in the middle. CDR3 in amino acids: CASSEAPPGIRGLLEQYF. As DNA, the CDR3 is TGTGCCAGCAGTGAAGCACCTCCCGGGATCAGGGGCCTACTCGAGCAGTACTTC.

This rearrangement joins TRBV6-6 to TRBJ1-1; D is undetermined. Trimming cost V 2 bases and J 1 base, with 8 bases left between them. The CDR3 consists of 14 residues. Germline V gene data show CDR1 as MNHNY and CDR2 as SVGAGI (reference sequence). CDR3 in amino acids: CASSYRGQNTEAFF. In DNA, the CDR3 is TGTGCCAGCAGTTACAGAGGGCAGAACACTGAAGCTTTCTTT.

This clone appeared a single time. V and J are TRBV6-5 and TRBJ1-5; D is undetermined. The V gene lost 6 bases and the J gene lost 3 bases, with 12 bases spanning the gap. CDR1 and CDR2 (germline): MNHEY, SVGAGI. CDR3 length: 14 amino acids. The CDR3 is CASSPSRDNQPQHF. In nucleotides, the CDR3 is TGTGCCAGCAGCCCCTCGAGAGACAATCAGCCCCAGCATTTT.

The V gene is TRBV5-5, the J gene TRBJ1-1; tentative D call: TRBD1 (5 bases). Trimming took off 5 bases at V and 6 bases at J, with 14 bases between the two ends. The CDR3 covers 13 residues. Germline CDR1 reads SGHKS; CDR2 reads YYEKEE (reference sequence). CDR3 amino acids: CASRGEEGPEAFF. CDR3 DNA sequence: TGTGCCAGCAGGGGGGAGGAAGGACCTGAAGCTTTCTTT.

The chain combines TRBV7-2 with TRBJ1-1; weak D call: TRBD1 (6 bases). This CDR3 spans 15 amino acids. Germline lookup yields CDR1 SGHTA and CDR2 FQGNSA. V was cut by 5 bases and J by 0 bases, with 13 bases left in between. The CDR3 sequence is CASSPGAGVNTEAFF. Written as DNA, the CDR3 is TGTGCCAGCAGCCCCGGGGCAGGGGTGAACACTGAAGCTTTCTTT.

This chain links TRBV6-6 with TRBJ1-1; 8 bases agree with TRBD1. V lost 6 bases to trimming and J lost 1 base; unmatched junction nucleotides: 4. CDR3 size: 14 residues. CDR1 and CDR2 from the germline V gene are MNHNY and SVGAGI (reference sequence). The CDR3 spells CASRAGTGNTEAFF. For the CDR3, the DNA is TGTGCCAGCAGGGCCGGGACAGGGAACACTGAAGCTTTCTTT.

The sample holds one count of this clone. The V call is TRBV5-1, the J call TRBJ2-7; 7 bases are shared with TRBD1. The CDR3 runs 15 residues. After removal of 3 bases from V and 4 bases from J, the junction contained 10 bases not matched to a gene. Looked up from germline, CDR1 is SGHRS and CDR2 is YFSETQ. The CDR3 reads CASSWDSAARYEQYF. CDR3 bases: TGCGCCAGCAGCTGGGACAGCGCTGCACGTTACGAGCAGTACTTC.